A single sample is the source of the 3 T cell receptor beta chains below, sequenced in a study of vaccination and CD4 T cells after COVID-19. TCRdb analysed the PCR reads with MiXCR anew, one entry per CDR3 protein. Counted here are 13,000 to 15,000 distinct CDR3 sequences, over 65% occurring once; the ten biggest clones make up about 1.1%. The source material was CD4+ T cells from blood, sampled after SARS-CoV-2 vaccination. Receptor source: a human donor who had recovered from COVID-19.

The rearrangement links TRBV7-9 to TRBJ1-4, with a possible D match to TRBD1 (5 bases). V lost 0 bases to trimming and J lost 5 bases, with 7 bases between them. There are 14 residues in the CDR3. The germline V gene has CDR1 SEHNR and CDR2 FQNEAQ (reference sequence). The CDR3 region is CASSLASGNEKLFF. DNA for the CDR3: TGTGCCAGCAGCTTAGCGTCAGGGAATGAAAAACTGTTTTTT.

This chain uses TRBV7-2 with TRBJ2-5; D is perhaps TRBD1 (6 bases). The CDR3 is 14 residues long. CDR1 SGHTA and CDR2 FQGNSA come from the germline V gene. Trimming cost V 5 bases and J 2 bases, with 12 bases left between them. The CDR3 region has the DNA TGTGCCAGCAGCCTAATGGGGGCGCAAGAGACCCAGTACTTC. Translating gives CASSLMGAQETQYF.

The chain combines TRBV20-1 with TRBJ1-6; 7 nucleotides line up with TRBD1. This CDR3 comprises 14 residues. Per germline, CDR1 DFQATT and CDR2 SNEGSKA (reference sequence). The V segment lost 2 bases and the J segment 9 bases; nucleotides outside the gene matches: 7. This CDR3 is CSARRGREGSPLHF. The CDR3 DNA sequence: TGCAGTGCTAGAAGGGGGCGCGAAGGTTCACCCCTCCACTTT.